The 9 T cell receptor beta chains in this list originate from one sample, sequenced in a study of CD8 T cells in ankylosing spondylitis. TCRdb recomputed calls from the 5' RACE reads with MiXCR, one row per CDR3 protein. The sample includes just over 350,000 distinct CDR3 sequences, approximately 22% of them seen just once. The sample taken for sequencing was blood, either unsorted or a sorted T cell fraction (not recorded which). The receptors originated from a male donor with ankylosing spondylitis or in good health (not recorded which).

This clonotype was counted between two and nine times. The chain uses TRBV4-1 and TRBJ2-2, with no clear D. From germline, CDR1 is MGHRA and CDR2 YSYEKL. The length of the CDR3 is 13 residues. V was clipped by 1 base and J by 6 bases, with 6 bases between them. CDR3: CASSQVVAGELFF. Here the CDR3 DNA reads TGCGCCAGCAGCCAAGTCGTGGCCGGGGAGCTGTTTTTT.

The rearrangement uses TRBV19 and TRBJ2-1; 10 bases are a match to TRBD2. Unmatched junction bases numbered 5, after V lost 2 bases and J lost 4 bases. The CDR3 is 16 amino acids. Germline V gene sequence: CDR1 LNHDA, CDR2 SQIVND (reference sequence). CDR3 residues: CASSISGGEQYNEQFF. In DNA form, the CDR3 reads TGTGCCAGTAGTATAAGCGGGGGGGAACAGTACAATGAGCAGTTCTTC.

This chain links TRBV12-3 or TRBV12-4 with TRBJ2-7, with D possibly TRBD1 on 6 matching bases. The CDR3 spans 15 residues. V shed 5 bases and J shed 3 bases, with 17 bases lying between them. CDR3 protein: CASSVQGSGYYEQYF. The CDR3 nucleotides are TGTGCCAGCAGTGTCCAGGGGTCCGGATACTACGAGCAGTACTTC.

The genes are TRBV4-1 and TRBJ2-7, with a possible D match to TRBD2 (5 bases). Germline V gene sequence: CDR1 MGHRA, CDR2 YSYEKL. The V end was cut by 3 bases, the J end by 9 bases, with 18 bases between. The CDR3 totals 14 residues. This chain's CDR3 is CASSQPLGVSGQYF. In nucleotides, the CDR3 is TGCGCCAGCAGCCAGCCCCTCGGGGTGAGTGGGCAGTACTTC.

Only a few counts were recorded for this clonotype. This chain links TRBV29-1 with TRBJ2-1; D may be TRBD1 (5 bases). Germline V gene data show CDR1 as SQVTM and CDR2 as ANQGSEA. The CDR3 spans 9 residues. Trimming removed 7 bases at V and 8 bases at J, with 6 bases between. The CDR3 coding sequence is TGCAGCGGGGGCGATGAGCAGTTCTTC. Its protein is CSGGDEQFF.

This clonotype was counted between two and nine times. The rearrangement uses TRBV29-1 and TRBJ1-2; no definite D call. Germline CDR1 is SQVTM and CDR2 is ANQGSEA. The CDR3 consists of 16 residues. V was shortened by 0 bases and J by 8 bases, with 22 bases between the two germline ends. The CDR3 coding sequence is TGCAGCGTTGAAGACACACCACCCCGGCCCCACTCGGGCTACACCTTC. The encoded protein is CSVEDTPPRPHSGYTF.

The rearrangement joins TRBV27 to TRBJ1-5; no clear D gene. The CDR3 spans 13 residues. Trimming stripped 6 bases from V and 4 bases from J, with 10 bases between. Per germline, CDR1 MNHEY and CDR2 SMNVEV (reference sequence). The chain's CDR3 is CASSGRFNQPQHF. CDR3 nucleotide sequence: TGTGCCAGCAGCGGCAGGTTTAATCAGCCCCAGCATTTT.

This chain links TRBV28 with TRBJ2-7; perhaps D is TRBD1 or TRBD2 (5 bases each). Germline V CDR1 and CDR2: MDHEN, SYDVKM. CDR3 length: 15 amino acids. The V and J ends lost 2 bases and 2 bases respectively, with 13 bases between them. CDR3 region: CASSLVGTHTYEQYF. The CDR3 nucleotides read TGTGCCAGCAGTTTAGTCGGGACGCACACCTACGAGCAGTACTTC. Variable domain in full (rest from reference TRBV28 and TRBJ2-7): DVKVTQSSRYLVKRTGEKVFLECVQDMDHENMFWYRQDPGLGLRLIYFSYDVKMKEKGDIPEGYSVSREKKERFSLILESASTNQTSMYLCASSLVGTHTYEQYFGPGTRLTVT.

This clonotype was detected a few times. The V gene is TRBV6-5, the J gene TRBJ1-1, with D uncertain. Germline CDR1 and CDR2: MNHEY and SVGAGI. The CDR3 covers 12 residues. With 10 bases removed from V and 3 bases from J, the gap between germline ends came to 12 bases. The CDR3 spells CATCRDDTEAFF. The CDR3 coding sequence is TGTGCCACCTGCCGTGACGACACTGAAGCTTTCTTT.